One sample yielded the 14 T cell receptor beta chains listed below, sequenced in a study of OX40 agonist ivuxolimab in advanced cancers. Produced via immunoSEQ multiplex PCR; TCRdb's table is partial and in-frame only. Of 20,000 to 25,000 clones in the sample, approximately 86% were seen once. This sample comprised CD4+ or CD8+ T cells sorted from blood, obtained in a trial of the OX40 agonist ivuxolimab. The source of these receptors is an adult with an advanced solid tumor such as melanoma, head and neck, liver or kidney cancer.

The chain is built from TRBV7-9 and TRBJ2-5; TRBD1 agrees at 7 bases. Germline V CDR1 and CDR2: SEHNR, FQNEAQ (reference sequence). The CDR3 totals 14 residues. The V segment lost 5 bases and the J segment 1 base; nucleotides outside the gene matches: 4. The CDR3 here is CASSATGSQETQYF. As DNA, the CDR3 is TGTGCCAGCAGCGCGACAGGGAGCCAAGAGACCCAGTACTTC.

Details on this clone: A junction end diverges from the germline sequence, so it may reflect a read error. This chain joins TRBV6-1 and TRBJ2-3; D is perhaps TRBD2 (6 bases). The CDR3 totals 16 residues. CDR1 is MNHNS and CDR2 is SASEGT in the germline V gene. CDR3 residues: CASSQAGRAHTDTQYF. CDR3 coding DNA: TGTGCCAGCAGTCAAGCGGGTCGTGCACACACAGATACGCAGTATTTT.

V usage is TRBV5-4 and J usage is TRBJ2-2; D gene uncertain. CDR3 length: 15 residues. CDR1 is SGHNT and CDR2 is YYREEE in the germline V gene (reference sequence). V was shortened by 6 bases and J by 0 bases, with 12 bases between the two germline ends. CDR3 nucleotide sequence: TGTGCCAGCAATAGGGTGGAAGCGAACACCGGGGAGCTGTTTTTT. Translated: CASNRVEANTGELFF.

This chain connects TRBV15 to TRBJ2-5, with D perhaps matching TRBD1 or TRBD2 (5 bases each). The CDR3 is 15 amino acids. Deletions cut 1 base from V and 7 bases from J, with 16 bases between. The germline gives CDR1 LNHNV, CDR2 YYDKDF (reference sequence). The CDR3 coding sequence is TGTGCCACCAGCAGAGTCCGGGACGGAGTCGGGACCCAGTACTTC. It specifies CATSRVRDGVGTQYF.

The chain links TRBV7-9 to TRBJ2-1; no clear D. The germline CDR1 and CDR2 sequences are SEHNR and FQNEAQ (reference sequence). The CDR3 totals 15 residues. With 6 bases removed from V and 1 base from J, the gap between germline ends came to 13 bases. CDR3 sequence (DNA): TGTGCCAGCAGTCCACTCTTTCCGTCCTACAATGAGCAGTTCTTC. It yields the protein CASSPLFPSYNEQFF.

The CDR3 nucleotides read TGTGCCAGCAGCCCGGGAGGGATCAACGAGCAGTACTTC. This sequence encodes CASSPGGINEQYF. The chain is built from TRBV9 and TRBJ2-7; TRBD2 matches 8 bases. Looked up from germline, CDR1 is SGDLS and CDR2 is YYNGEE. The V segment lost 4 bases and the J segment 5 bases; nucleotides outside the gene matches: 5. The CDR3 has 13 amino acids.

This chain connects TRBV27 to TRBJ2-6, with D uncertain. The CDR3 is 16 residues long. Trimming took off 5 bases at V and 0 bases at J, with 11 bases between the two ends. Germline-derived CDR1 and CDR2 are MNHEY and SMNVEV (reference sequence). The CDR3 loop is CASSPTGNSGANVLTF. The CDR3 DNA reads TGTGCCAGCAGTCCCACCGGAAACTCTGGGGCCAACGTCCTGACTTTC.

CDR3 region: CASSQGNNSPLHF. DNA of the CDR3: TGCGCCAGCAGCCAGGGCAACAATTCACCCCTCCACTTT. J is TRBJ1-6 and V is TRBV4-1; D not resolved. Between the trimmed V and J ends, which lost 3 bases and 7 bases, there was a span of 7 bases. The CDR3 loop spans 13 amino acids. Per the germline V gene, CDR1 is MGHRA and CDR2 is YSYEKL.

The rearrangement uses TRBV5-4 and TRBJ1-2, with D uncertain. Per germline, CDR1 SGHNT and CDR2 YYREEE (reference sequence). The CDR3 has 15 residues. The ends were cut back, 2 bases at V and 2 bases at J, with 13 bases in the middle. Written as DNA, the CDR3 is TGTGCCAGCAGCTTTTTAGGCTACCCAAACTATGGCTACACCTTC. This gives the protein CASSFLGYPNYGYTF.

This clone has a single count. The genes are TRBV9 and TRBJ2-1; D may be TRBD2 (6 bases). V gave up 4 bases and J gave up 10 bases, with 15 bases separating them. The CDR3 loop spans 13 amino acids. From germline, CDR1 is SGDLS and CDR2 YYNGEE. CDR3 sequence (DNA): TGTGCCAGCAGCCCCCCGTCGGGGGTGGAGCAGTTCTTC. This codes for CASSPPSGVEQFF.

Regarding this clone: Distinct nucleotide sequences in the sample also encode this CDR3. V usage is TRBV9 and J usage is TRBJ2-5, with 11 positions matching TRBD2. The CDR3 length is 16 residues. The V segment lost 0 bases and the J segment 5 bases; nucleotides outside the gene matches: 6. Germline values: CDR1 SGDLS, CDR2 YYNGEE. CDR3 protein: CASSVEVAGGPETQYF. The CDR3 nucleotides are TGTGCCAGCAGCGTAGAAGTAGCGGGGGGGCCGGAGACCCAGTACTTC. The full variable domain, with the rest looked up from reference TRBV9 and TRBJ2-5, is DSGVTQTPKHLITATGQRVTLRCSPRSGDLSVYWYQQSLDQGLQFLIQYYNGEERAKGNILERFSAQQFPDLHSELNLSSLELGDSALYFCASSVEVAGGPETQYFGPGTRLLVL.

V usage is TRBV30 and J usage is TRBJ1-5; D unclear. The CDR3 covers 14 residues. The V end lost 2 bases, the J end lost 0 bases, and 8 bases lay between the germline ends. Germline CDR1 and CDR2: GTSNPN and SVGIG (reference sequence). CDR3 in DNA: TGTGCCTGGAGTCGAGGGTTTAGCAATCAGCCCCAGCATTTT. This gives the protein CAWSRGFSNQPQHF.

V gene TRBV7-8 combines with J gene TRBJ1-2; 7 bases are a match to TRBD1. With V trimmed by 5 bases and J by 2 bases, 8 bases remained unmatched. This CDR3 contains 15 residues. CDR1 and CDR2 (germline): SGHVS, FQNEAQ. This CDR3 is CASSKKRQGNYGYTF. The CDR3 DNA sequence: TGTGCCAGCAGCAAGAAACGACAGGGAAACTATGGCTACACCTTC.

CDR3 nucleotide sequence: TGTGCCAGCAGCGTAGCGGGAGGGCCCTACGAGCAGTACTTC. This encodes CASSVAGGPYEQYF. The chain links TRBV9 to TRBJ2-7; TRBD2 matches at 8 bases. Germline CDR1 SGDLS, CDR2 YYNGEE. The CDR3 totals 14 residues. The V gene end was trimmed by 0 bases and the J gene end by 2 bases; junction bases not matched to a gene: 1.